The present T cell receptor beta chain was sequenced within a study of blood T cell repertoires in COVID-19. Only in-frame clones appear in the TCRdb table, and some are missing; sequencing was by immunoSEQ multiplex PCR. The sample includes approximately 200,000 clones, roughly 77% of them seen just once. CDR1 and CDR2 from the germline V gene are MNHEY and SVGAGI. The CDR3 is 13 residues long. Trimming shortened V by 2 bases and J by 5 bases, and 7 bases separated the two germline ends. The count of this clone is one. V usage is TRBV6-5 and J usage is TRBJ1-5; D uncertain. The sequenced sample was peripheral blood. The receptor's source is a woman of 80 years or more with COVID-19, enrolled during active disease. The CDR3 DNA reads TGTGCCAGCAGTTACGGAGCAGATCAGCCCCAGCATTTT. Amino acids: CASSYGADQPQHF.